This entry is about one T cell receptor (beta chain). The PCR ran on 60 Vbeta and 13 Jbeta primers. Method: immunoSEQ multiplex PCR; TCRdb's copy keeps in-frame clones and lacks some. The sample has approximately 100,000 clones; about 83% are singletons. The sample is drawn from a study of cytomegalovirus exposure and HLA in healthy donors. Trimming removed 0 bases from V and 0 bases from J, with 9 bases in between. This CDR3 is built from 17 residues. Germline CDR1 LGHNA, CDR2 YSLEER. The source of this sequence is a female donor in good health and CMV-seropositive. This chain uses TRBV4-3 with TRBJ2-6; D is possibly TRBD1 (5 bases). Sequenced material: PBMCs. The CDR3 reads CASSQDNTGSGANVLTF. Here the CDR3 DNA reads TGCGCCAGCAGCCAAGACAACACAGGCTCTGGGGCCAACGTCCTGACTTTC.